What follows are 5 T cell receptor beta chains derived from one specimen sequenced in a study of tumor-infiltrating lymphocytes in oesophageal squamous cell carcinoma. TCRdb reprocessed the PCR reads with MiXCR, giving one entry per CDR3 protein. The sample shows 15,000 to 20,000 distinct CDR3 sequences, 50% of them seen only once. Material: esophageal tumor tissue. Every receptor here comes from a male donor with esophageal squamous cell carcinoma.

This clonotype came up a few times. The rearrangement joins TRBV5-6 to TRBJ1-3; D call uncertain. CDR1 is SGHDT, CDR2 YYEEEE, per germline. This CDR3 region has 17 residues. The V and J ends lost 4 bases and 0 bases respectively, with 17 bases between them. The CDR3 loop reads CASSKLGIATSGNTIYF. DNA for the CDR3: TGTGCCAGCAGCAAACTAGGGATCGCGACCTCTGGAAACACCATATATTTT.

Judged by abundance, this clonotype is medium-sized. The chain is built from TRBV7-2 and TRBJ2-5, with D perhaps TRBD2 (5 bases). CDR1 and CDR2 (germline): SGHTA, FQGNSA. Between the trimmed V and J ends, which lost 1 base and 0 bases, there was a span of 12 bases. This CDR3 region has 16 residues. CDR3 sequence: CASSLGVWRDQETQYF. The CDR3, as DNA: TGTGCCAGCAGCTTAGGGGTGTGGCGGGACCAAGAGACCCAGTACTTC.

The gene calls are TRBV7-6 and TRBJ2-7; no reliable D call. The DNA end is more similar to TRBJ2-5, so the J call may be wrong. The CDR3 sequence is 17 residues long. The germline V gene has CDR1 SGHVS and CDR2 FNYEAQ. CDR3 sequence reads: CASSLEIGLRLQETQYF. CDR3 DNA sequence: TGTGCCAGCAGCTTAGAGATTGGGCTACGGCTCCAAGAGACCCAGTACTTC.

Note on this clonotype: The conserved final phenylalanine or tryptophan is absent from the CDR3, which likely points to a read error. Because the CDR3's place on the DNA is in doubt, the DNA is left out and the CDR3 is given as listed by TCRdb. The rearrangement joins TRBV28 to TRBJ1-1; the D call TRBD1 from the table was never checked on the DNA. The CDR3 is 18 amino acids in total, end residues counted. Germline V gene lookup returns CDR1 MDHEN and CDR2 SYDVKM. The CDR3 region is CASSLLEGAPTMSSSSAP.

This chain connects TRBV11-3 to TRBJ2-4, with D possibly called TRBD1 or TRBD2 (5 bases each). The tail of the sequence fits TRBJ2-7 better, so the J call may be wrong. The CDR3 extends over 16 amino acids. Germline CDR1 and CDR2: SGHNT and YENEEA. CDR3 amino acids: CASSPGRKSSSYEQYF. Here the CDR3 DNA reads TGTGCCAGCAGCCCGGGGCGCAAATCTTCCTCCTACGAGCAGTACTTC.